This record covers a single T cell receptor beta chain. The data originate from a study of CD4 and CD8 cells across lung adenocarcinoma regions. From the PCR reads, TCRdb called clonotypes with MiXCR, one entry per CDR3 protein. The repertoire holds under 15,000 distinct CDR3 sequences, with 53% as singletons. From germline, CDR1 is MGHRA and CDR2 YSYEKL. V was pared by 1 base and J by 3 bases, with 11 bases between. The CDR3 is made up of 15 amino acids. J is TRBJ2-3 and V is TRBV4-1; D is possibly TRBD2 (6 bases). Sequenced input: CD8+ T cells from the center of a lung tumor. The source is a female donor with lung adenocarcinoma. The CD4 and CD8 labels of this study may be unreliable. DNA for the CDR3: TGCGCCAGCAGCCAAGTTGCGGGAAGTACAGATACGCAGTATTTT. Amino acid sequence: CASSQVAGSTDTQYF.